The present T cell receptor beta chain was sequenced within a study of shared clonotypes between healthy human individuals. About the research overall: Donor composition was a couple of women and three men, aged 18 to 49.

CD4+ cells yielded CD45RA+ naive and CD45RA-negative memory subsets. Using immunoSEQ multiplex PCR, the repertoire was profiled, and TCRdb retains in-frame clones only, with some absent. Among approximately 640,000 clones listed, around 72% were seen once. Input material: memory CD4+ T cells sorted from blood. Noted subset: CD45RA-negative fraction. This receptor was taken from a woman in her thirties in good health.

The CDR3 loop is CASRTYRLAESTDTQYF. The DNA of the CDR3 is TGTGCCAGCAGGACTTACCGCCTAGCGGAAAGCACAGATACGCAGTATTTT. The chain is built from TRBV11-2 and TRBJ2-3; 7 nucleotides agree with TRBD2. V lost 6 bases, J lost 0 bases, and 12 bases stayed unmatched. This CDR3 spans 17 amino acids. The germline V gene has CDR1 SGHAT and CDR2 FQNNGV.